Sequencing of this T cell receptor (beta chain) was carried out in a study of T cell repertoires in cytomegalovirus infection. Background on the study: HLA-C-restricted CMV epitopes, recently identified, and well-studied HLA-B-restricted ones were used by the study. Based on public TCR beta signatures, there were indications of CMV infection and of a matching HLA type.

Overall study findings and caveats: The ex vivo response showed dominance by HLA-C-restricted CMV-specific TCR beta clonotypes. Of the TCR beta families, the public ones yielded a cumulative frequency that identified carriers of CMV plus the relevant HLA.

This clonotype was observed a handful of times. What it binds is unknown. Using its own MiXCR run on the reads, TCRdb lists one record per CDR3 protein. The table shows roughly 990,000 distinct CDR3 sequences, with 30% to 40% occurring only once. The TCR was taken from a human donor in good health (CMV status not recorded). Some clones in this sample may be carry-over from other donors' samples. The sequencing used cultured CD8+ T cells from PBMCs, collected from culture after CMV antigen stimulation.

CDR3 nucleotides: TGTGCCAGCAGTGGGGTAGCGGGGACCTACAATGAGCAGTTCTTC. Translation gives CASSGVAGTYNEQFF. The chain employs TRBV7-2 and TRBJ2-1, with 8 bases identical to TRBD2. The trim removed 6 bases at V and 2 bases at J, leaving 6 bases unmatched. In germline, CDR1 is SGHTA, CDR2 FQGNSA. This CDR3 has 15 amino acids.